Presented here are 2 T cell receptor beta chains from one specimen sequenced in a study of cytotoxic CD8 clonotypes in ibrutinib-treated CLL. This table comes from immunoSEQ multiplex PCR, and its TCRdb copy is limited to in-frame clones, with some not included. The table has around 150,000 clones, roughly 88% seen once; the top ten hold approximately 3%. The material sequenced was PBMCs, taken at disease progression, from a patient treated with ibrutinib. These TCRs come from a human donor with chronic lymphocytic leukemia.

The chain links TRBV14 to TRBJ1-2; no clear D. Germline V gene sequence: CDR1 SGHDN, CDR2 FVKESK. This CDR3 region has 15 residues. Trimming cost V 1 base and J 5 bases, with 14 bases left between them. DNA of the CDR3: TGTGCCAGCAGCCAAGGGGCGTATTTGGGGTATGGCTACACCTTC. It translates to CASSQGAYLGYGYTF.

This chain joins TRBV4-1 and TRBJ1-1; D not resolved. Germline V gives CDR1 MGHRA, CDR2 YSYEKL. CDR3 size: 19 residues. V gave up 0 bases and J gave up 2 bases, with 22 bases separating them. The CDR3 region is CASSQDGGAAAITNTEAFF. The CDR3 DNA sequence: TGCGCCAGCAGCCAAGATGGTGGCGCAGCCGCTATAACCAACACTGAAGCTTTCTTT.